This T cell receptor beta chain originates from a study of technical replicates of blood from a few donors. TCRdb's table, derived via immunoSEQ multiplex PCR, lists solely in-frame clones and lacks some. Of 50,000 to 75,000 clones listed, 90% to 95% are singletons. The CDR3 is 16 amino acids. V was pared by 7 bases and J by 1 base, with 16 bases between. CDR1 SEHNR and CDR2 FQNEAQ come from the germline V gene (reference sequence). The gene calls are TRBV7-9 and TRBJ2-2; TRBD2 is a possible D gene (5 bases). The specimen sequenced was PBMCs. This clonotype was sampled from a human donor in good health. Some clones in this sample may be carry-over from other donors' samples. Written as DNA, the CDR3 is TGTGCCAGCATCGGGATCCAAACAAAGAACACCGGGGAGCTGTTTTTT. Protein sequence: CASIGIQTKNTGELFF. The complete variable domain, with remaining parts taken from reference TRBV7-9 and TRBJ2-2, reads DTGVSQNPRHKITKRGQNVTFRCDPISEHNRLYWYRQTLGQGPEFLTYFQNEAQLEKSRLLSDRFSAERPKGSFSTLEIQRTEQGDSAMYLCASIGIQTKNTGELFFGEGSRLTVL.